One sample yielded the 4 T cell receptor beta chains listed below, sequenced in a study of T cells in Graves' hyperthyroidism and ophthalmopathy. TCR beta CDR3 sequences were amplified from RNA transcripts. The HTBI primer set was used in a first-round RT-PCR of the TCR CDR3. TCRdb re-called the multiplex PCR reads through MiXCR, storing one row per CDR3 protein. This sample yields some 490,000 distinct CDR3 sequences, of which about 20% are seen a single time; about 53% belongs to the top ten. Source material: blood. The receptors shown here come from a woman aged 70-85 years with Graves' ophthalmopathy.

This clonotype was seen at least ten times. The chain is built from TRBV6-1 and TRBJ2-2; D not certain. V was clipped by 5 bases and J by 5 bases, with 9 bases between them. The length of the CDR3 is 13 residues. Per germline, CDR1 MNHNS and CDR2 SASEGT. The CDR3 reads CASSSSNTGELFF. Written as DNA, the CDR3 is TGTGCCAGCAGTTCAAGCAATACCGGGGAGCTGTTTTTT.

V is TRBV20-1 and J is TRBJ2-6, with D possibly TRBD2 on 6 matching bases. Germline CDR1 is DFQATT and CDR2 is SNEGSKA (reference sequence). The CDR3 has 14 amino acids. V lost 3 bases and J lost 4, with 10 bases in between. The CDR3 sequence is CSASLAGGANVLTF. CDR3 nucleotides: TGCAGTGCTAGTTTGGCGGGGGGGGCCAACGTCCTGACTTTC.

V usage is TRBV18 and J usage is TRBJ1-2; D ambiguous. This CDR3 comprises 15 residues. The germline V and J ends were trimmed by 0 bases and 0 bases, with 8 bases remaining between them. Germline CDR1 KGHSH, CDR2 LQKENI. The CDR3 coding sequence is TGTGCCAGCTCACCACCGGACCTAACTAACTATGGCTACACCTTC. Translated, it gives CASSPPDLTNYGYTF.

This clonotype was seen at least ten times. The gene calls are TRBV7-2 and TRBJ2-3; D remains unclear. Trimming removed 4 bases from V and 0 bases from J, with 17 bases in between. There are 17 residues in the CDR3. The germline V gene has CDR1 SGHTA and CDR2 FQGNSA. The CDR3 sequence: CASSWFLPRASTDTQYF. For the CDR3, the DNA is TGTGCCAGCAGCTGGTTTTTACCCCGTGCTAGCACAGATACGCAGTATTTT.